One and the same sample provided the 9 T cell receptor beta chains below, sequenced in a study of cytomegalovirus exposure and HLA in healthy donors. The PCR ran on 60 Vbeta and 13 Jbeta primers. Libraries were prepared by immunoSEQ multiplex PCR; TCRdb keeps only in-frame clonotypes and omits some of them. The sample carries approximately 200,000 clones, 75% to 90% recorded once. Sequenced material: PBMCs. The receptors shown here come from a woman between 50 and 59 years old in good health and CMV-seropositive.

The chain carries TRBV6-1 and TRBJ2-2; D is perhaps TRBD1 (5 bases). Per the germline V gene, CDR1 is MNHNS and CDR2 is SASEGT. The CDR3 runs to 15 residues. V was trimmed by 6 bases and J by 1 base, leaving 12 bases between them. As DNA, the CDR3 is TGTGCCAGCAGGCTGGGGCTACTGAACACCGGGGAGCTGTTTTTT. Translated: CASRLGLLNTGELFF.

V and J are TRBV5-6 and TRBJ2-2, with D perhaps matching TRBD2 (6 bases). Trimming took 4 bases from V and 7 from J, leaving 11 bases between them. The CDR3 has 13 residues. The germline V gene encodes CDR1 SGHDT and CDR2 YYEEEE. The CDR3 reads CASSRDLGGELFF. DNA of the CDR3: TGTGCCAGCAGCCGGGACTTAGGCGGGGAGCTGTTTTTT.

This clone appeared a single time. The chain employs TRBV2 and TRBJ2-5; 8 positions agree with TRBD1. Germline CDR1 is SNHLY and CDR2 is FYNNEI. The CDR3 extends over 15 amino acids. Trimming took 1 base from V and 2 from J; bases not matched to a gene: 3. This CDR3 is CASSEVGQGQETQYF. As DNA, the CDR3 is TGTGCCAGCAGTGAAGTAGGACAGGGACAAGAGACCCAGTACTTC.

A single count supports this clone. The genes are TRBV28 and TRBJ1-1; TRBD1 aligns across 8 bases. J was trimmed by 4 bases and V by 6 bases; bases with no gene match: 4. The length of the CDR3 is 13 residues. Germline-derived CDR1 and CDR2 are MDHEN and SYDVKM. This CDR3 reads CASRPGQGTEAFF. DNA for the CDR3: TGTGCCAGCAGACCCGGACAGGGCACTGAAGCTTTCTTT.

This chain connects TRBV5-1 to TRBJ2-7, with 9 bases aligning to TRBD1. Germline CDR1 and CDR2: SGHRS and YFSETQ. This CDR3 has 16 amino acids. Unmatched junction bases numbered 11, after V lost 4 bases and J lost 3 bases. CDR3 bases: TGCGCCAGCAGCCCGACCCCCGGGACAGGGATCTACGAGCAGTACTTC. Encoded protein: CASSPTPGTGIYEQYF.

The rearrangement links TRBV18 to TRBJ2-2; D perhaps matches TRBD1 (6 bases). This CDR3 has 14 amino acids. CDR1 is KGHSH, CDR2 LQKENI, per germline. V lost 7 bases, J lost 6 bases, and 15 bases lay in between. CDR3 region: CASLLPGVPGELFF. The DNA for the CDR3 is TGTGCCAGCTTATTGCCAGGGGTTCCCGGGGAGCTGTTTTTT.

This clone was seen just once. The V and J genes are TRBV11-3 and TRBJ2-1; D possibly corresponds to TRBD1 (5 bases). Trimming left V 2 bases short and J 6 bases short, with 11 bases between. The CDR3 runs to 14 residues. Per the germline V gene, CDR1 is SGHNT and CDR2 is YENEEA. CDR3 amino acids: CASSLKGRGNEQFF. CDR3 nucleotide sequence: TGTGCCAGCAGCTTAAAAGGAAGGGGCAATGAGCAGTTCTTC. The full variable domain, with the rest looked up from reference TRBV11-3 and TRBJ2-1, is EAGVVQSPRYKIIEKKQPVAFWCNPISGHNTLYWYLQNLGQGPELLIRYENEEAVDDSQLPKDRFSAERLKGVDSTLKIQPAELGDSAVYLCASSLKGRGNEQFFGPGTRLTVL.

The rearrangement joins TRBV7-2 to TRBJ2-2, with unresolved D. Germline V CDR1 and CDR2: SGHTA, FQGNSA. There are 13 residues in the CDR3. V gave up 1 base and J gave up 4 bases, with 4 bases separating them. The CDR3 DNA is TGTGCCAGCAGCTTAGTACTCACCGGGGAGCTGTTTTTT. Translated: CASSLVLTGELFF.

The genes are TRBV7-9 and TRBJ1-1, with 7 bases aligning to TRBD1. The CDR3 loop spans 12 amino acids. In germline, CDR1 is SEHNR, CDR2 FQNEAQ (reference sequence). V lost 4 bases and J lost 6; bases outside the gene matches: 2. The CDR3 DNA is TGTGCCAGCAGCTGGGGACAGTCTGAAGCTTTCTTT. It yields the protein CASSWGQSEAFF.